These 30 T cell receptor beta chains share one sample of origin, sequenced in a study of blood T cell repertoires in COVID-19. Clones were sequenced by immunoSEQ multiplex PCR, and TCRdb holds only the in-frame ones, with some missing. In the table there are fewer than 65,000 clones, around 85% of which are singletons. The specimen sequenced was peripheral blood. The source of these receptors is a human donor in a cohort sampled during active COVID-19.

V is TRBV5-1 and J is TRBJ2-7; 9 positions match TRBD1. Trimming cost V 4 bases and J 4 bases; bases outside gene matches: 6. CDR1 SGHRS and CDR2 YFSETQ come from the germline V gene. The length of the CDR3 is 14 residues. This CDR3 is CASSPGQGIYEQYF. DNA of the CDR3: TGCGCCAGCAGCCCGGGACAGGGTATTTACGAGCAGTACTTC.

The rearrangement joins TRBV5-1 to TRBJ2-2; 11 nucleotides match TRBD2. Germline assignment: CDR1 SGHRS and CDR2 YFSETQ. Trimming cost V 1 base and J 6 bases; bases outside gene matches: 5. The CDR3 spans 16 residues. The CDR3 DNA reads TGCGCCAGCAGCTTGTCGGATAGCGGGGGGGCCGGGGAGCTGTTTTTT. Translating gives CASSLSDSGGAGELFF.

The chain combines TRBV7-8 with TRBJ1-4, with 7 bases lining up with TRBD1. V gave up 3 bases and J gave up 8 bases; unmatched junction bases: 9. The germline CDR1 and CDR2 sequences are SGHVS and FQNEAQ. The CDR3 length is 15 residues. As DNA, the CDR3 is TGTGCCAGCAGCTTGTTTGCAGGGGGGAAGGAAAAACTGTTTTTT. This codes for CASSLFAGGKEKLFF.

V and J are TRBV5-1 and TRBJ2-5; D may be TRBD1 (6 bases). CDR1 and CDR2 from the germline V gene are SGHRS and YFSETQ. The CDR3 runs to 15 residues. The V end was cut by 4 bases, the J end by 5 bases, with 18 bases between. The CDR3 here is CASSRKQGSGETQYF. The CDR3 DNA sequence: TGCGCCAGCAGCCGCAAACAGGGAAGCGGCGAGACCCAGTACTTC.

The chain employs TRBV6-2 or TRBV6-3 and TRBJ2-2; no firm D call. Germline V gives CDR1 MNHEY, CDR2 SVGEGT. CDR3 length: 14 amino acids. Trimming shortened V by 3 bases and J by 2 bases, and 7 bases separated the two germline ends. The CDR3 sequence: CASSYGENTGELFF. The CDR3 bases are TGTGCCAGCAGTTATGGAGAAAACACCGGGGAGCTGTTTTTT.

The DNA of the CDR3 is TGTGCCAGCAGCCAAGATGGTAGACAAGAGACCCAGTACTTC. Amino acids: CASSQDGRQETQYF. The gene calls are TRBV14 and TRBJ2-5; no definite D call. Deletions cut 0 bases from V and 2 bases from J, with 7 bases between. Germline CDR1 SGHDN, CDR2 FVKESK. The CDR3 spans 14 residues. Based on the CDR3 plus reference TRBV14 and TRBJ2-5, the full variable domain is EAGVTQFPSHSVIEKGQTVTLRCDPISGHDNLYWYRRVMGKEIKFLLHFVKESKQDESGMPNNRFLAERTGGTYSTLKVQPAELEDSGVYFCASSQDGRQETQYFGPGTRLLVL.

The chain joins TRBV7-2 to TRBJ2-2, with TRBD1 as a possible D gene (5 bases). Trimming left V 9 bases short and J 0 bases short, with 11 bases between. CDR1 and CDR2 from the germline V gene are SGHTA and FQGNSA. There are 14 residues in the CDR3. CDR3 region: CASRTDTNTGELFF. The CDR3 DNA sequence: TGTGCCAGTCGGACGGACACGAACACCGGGGAGCTGTTTTTT.

This clone appeared a single time. The chain carries TRBV5-6 and TRBJ2-1; 11 nucleotides align to TRBD2. CDR3 length: 15 residues. The V gene's germline CDR1 is SGHDT and CDR2 YYEEEE. J was trimmed by 12 bases and V by 1 base; bases with no gene match: 9. DNA for the CDR3: TGTGCCAGCAGCTTGTTTTCTAGCGGGGGGTCTAGGCAGTTCTTC. This sequence encodes CASSLFSSGGSRQFF. The full variable domain, in which reference TRBV5-6 and TRBJ2-1 provide the parts outside the CDR3, is DAGVTQSPTHLIKTRGQQVTLRCSPKSGHDTVSWYQQALGQGPQFIFQYYEEEERQRGNFPDRFSGHQFPNYSSELNVNALLLGDSALYLCASSLFSSGGSRQFFGPGTRLTVL.

CDR3 loop: CASSVAELNTEAFF. The CDR3 DNA follows: TGTGCCAGCAGCGTAGCGGAGCTAAACACTGAAGCTTTCTTT. V is TRBV9 and J is TRBJ1-1; D gene ambiguous. V lost 0 bases and J 2 bases, leaving 8 bases between the germline ends. Germline assignment: CDR1 SGDLS and CDR2 YYNGEE. The CDR3 is made up of 14 amino acids. Drawing the rest from reference TRBV9 and TRBJ1-1, the complete variable domain is DSGVTQTPKHLITATGQRVTLRCSPRSGDLSVYWYQQSLDQGLQFLIQYYNGEERAKGNILERFSAQQFPDLHSELNLSSLELGDSALYFCASSVAELNTEAFFGQGTRLTVV.

The CDR3 sequence is CASSSGTRDTQYF. The CDR3 region has the DNA TGTGCCAGCAGTTCCGGGACTAGAGATACGCAGTATTTT. The chain recombines TRBV7-2 with TRBJ2-3; 8 bases fit TRBD2. Germline trimming cut 6 bases from V and 5 bases from J; bases unmatched to any gene: 4. The germline V gene has CDR1 SGHTA and CDR2 FQGNSA. The CDR3 spans 13 residues.

J is TRBJ2-7 and V is TRBV7-8; TRBD2 matches at 8 bases. Germline lookup yields CDR1 SGHVS and CDR2 FQNEAQ. This CDR3 has 13 amino acids. V shed 6 bases and J 5 bases; nucleotides not matched to a gene: 6. DNA for the CDR3: TGTGCCAGCAGGGGGACTAGAGTCGACGAGCAGTACTTC. Translation: CASRGTRVDEQYF.

V gene TRBV19 combines with J gene TRBJ2-5; 8 bases align to TRBD1. This CDR3 region has 14 residues. The junction had 5 bases not matched to a gene; V was cut back by 4 bases and J by 4 bases. Per the germline V gene, CDR1 is LNHDA and CDR2 is SQIVND (reference sequence). This chain's CDR3 is CASSTQGARETQYF. The CDR3 bases are TGTGCCAGTAGTACCCAGGGGGCGCGAGAGACCCAGTACTTC.

This chain joins TRBV5-5 and TRBJ1-2; perhaps TRBD1 as D (6 bases). The CDR3 covers 14 residues. Germline V gene lookup returns CDR1 SGHKS and CDR2 YYEKEE (reference sequence). The V and J ends lost 1 base and 8 bases respectively, with 15 bases between them. CDR3 residues: CASSLQGAGDGYTF. CDR3 sequence (DNA): TGTGCCAGCAGCTTGCAGGGAGCAGGGGACGGCTACACCTTC.

The CDR3 protein is CASSPRASGPSVTDTQYF. Written as DNA, the CDR3 is TGTGCCAGCAGCCCTCGGGCTAGCGGGCCTTCGGTCACAGATACGCAGTATTTT. The gene calls are TRBV7-9 and TRBJ2-3; 8 bases fit TRBD2. The V segment lost 5 bases and the J segment 2 bases; nucleotides outside the gene matches: 15. CDR3 length: 18 residues. Germline lookup yields CDR1 SEHNR and CDR2 FQNEAQ (reference sequence).

This sequence joins TRBV6-5 and TRBJ1-1; TRBD1 matches 7 bases. CDR1 and CDR2 (germline): MNHEY, SVGAGI. J lost 0 bases, V lost 4 bases, and 5 bases had no gene match. This CDR3 region has 15 residues. The CDR3 DNA sequence: TGTGCCAGCAGTTCCGCGGGACAGATGAACACTGAAGCTTTCTTT. Protein sequence: CASSSAGQMNTEAFF.

The chain employs TRBV18 and TRBJ2-7; tentatively, D is TRBD1 (6 bases). The length of the CDR3 is 15 residues. Germline V gene data show CDR1 as KGHSH and CDR2 as LQKENI. The germline V and J ends were trimmed by 0 bases and 4 bases, with 13 bases remaining between them. In nucleotides, the CDR3 is TGTGCCAGCTCACCACCCCCAGGGGTTCAGTACGAGCAGTACTTC. As protein: CASSPPPGVQYEQYF.

This clone was found once. The chain carries TRBV7-9 and TRBJ2-2, with D tentatively TRBD2 (6 bases). V lost 2 bases and J lost 1, with 8 bases in between. From germline, CDR1 is SEHNR and CDR2 FQNEAQ (reference sequence). The CDR3 totals 15 residues. The CDR3 is CASSLQGGNTGELFF. In nucleotides, the CDR3 is TGTGCCAGCAGCTTACAGGGAGGGAACACCGGGGAGCTGTTTTTT.

This chain joins TRBV7-2 and TRBJ2-7, with D maybe TRBD2 (6 bases). Looked up from germline, CDR1 is SGHTA and CDR2 is FQGNSA. The ends were cut back, 5 bases at V and 3 bases at J, with 17 bases in the middle. This CDR3 spans 15 amino acids. CDR3 bases: TGTGCCAGCAGCCCTGCGTTGTGGGGGGACTACGAGCAGTACTTC. Its protein product is CASSPALWGDYEQYF.

The chain joins TRBV4-3 to TRBJ2-3, with TRBD1 matching over 8 bases. The junction had 8 bases not matched to a gene; V was cut back by 0 bases and J by 3 bases. This CDR3 spans 17 amino acids. The germline V gene has CDR1 LGHNA and CDR2 YSLEER. The CDR3 region has the DNA TGCGCCAGCAGCCAAGAGGTGTCGCAGGGGGCTACAGATACGCAGTATTTT. It is translated as CASSQEVSQGATDTQYF.

The rearrangement links TRBV6-5 to TRBJ1-4; 7 bases agree with TRBD1. Germline loops: CDR1 MNHEY, CDR2 SVGAGI. The J segment lost 2 bases and the V segment lost 7 bases, leaving 4 bases of the junction unmatched. The CDR3 extends over 14 amino acids. The CDR3 DNA reads as TGTGCCAGCAAATGGACAGGTACTAATGAAAAACTGTTTTTT. Residues: CASKWTGTNEKLFF.

The rearrangement uses TRBV2 and TRBJ1-2; tentative D call: TRBD1 (5 bases). V was cut by 2 bases and J by 4 bases, with 11 bases left in between. In germline, CDR1 is SNHLY, CDR2 FYNNEI. CDR3 length equals 14 residues. CDR3 bases: TGTGCCAGCAGTGAACAGGGCGCGAGCTATGGCTACACCTTC. Protein: CASSEQGASYGYTF.

The chain combines TRBV7-2 with TRBJ2-5, with 11 bases identical to TRBD2. The CDR3 extends over 15 amino acids. The germline V gene encodes CDR1 SGHTA and CDR2 FQGNSA. The trim removed 6 bases at V and 5 bases at J, leaving 8 bases unmatched. CDR3 protein: CASRELAGAVETQYF. The CDR3 DNA follows: TGTGCCAGCAGGGAACTAGCGGGGGCCGTCGAGACCCAGTACTTC.

J is TRBJ2-5 and V is TRBV4-3; tentative D call: TRBD2 (6 bases). Trimming took off 0 bases at V and 2 bases at J, with 16 bases between the two ends. CDR3 length: 17 residues. From germline, CDR1 is LGHNA and CDR2 YSLEER. The CDR3 spells CASSQDGFLRGQETQYF. In DNA form, the CDR3 reads TGCGCCAGCAGCCAAGATGGCTTCCTACGGGGGCAAGAGACCCAGTACTTC.

The chain is built from TRBV3-1 (or the pseudogene TRBV3-2) and TRBJ2-2; TRBD2 aligns across 10 bases. Trimming removed 4 bases from V and 5 bases from J; junction bases left unmatched: 16. The CDR3 is 19 amino acids. Per germline, CDR1 LGHDT and CDR2 YNNKEL (reference sequence). CDR3 residues: CASSRRGLAGATGTGELFF. The CDR3 DNA sequence: TGTGCCAGCAGCCGCCGAGGGCTAGCGGGGGCCACGGGGACCGGGGAGCTGTTTTTT.

V usage is TRBV7-8 and J usage is TRBJ2-7, with 10 bases aligning to TRBD2. The CDR3 sequence is 14 residues long. Unmatched junction bases numbered 3, after V lost 3 bases and J lost 4 bases. The germline CDR1 and CDR2 sequences are SGHVS and FQNEAQ. The CDR3 DNA sequence: TGTGCCAGCAGCTTCAGACTAGCGGGTTACGAGCAGTACTTC. Protein product: CASSFRLAGYEQYF.

This chain uses TRBV6-5 with TRBJ2-1; 7 bases are shared with TRBD2. V shed 0 bases, J shed 7 bases, and the junction held 0 bases outside the gene matches. From germline, CDR1 is MNHEY and CDR2 SVGAGI. The CDR3 runs to 13 residues. CDR3 sequence: CASSYSRGNEQFF. CDR3 nucleotide sequence: TGTGCCAGCAGTTACTCGCGGGGGAATGAGCAGTTCTTC.

The V and J genes are TRBV7-9 and TRBJ1-3; D ambiguous. The CDR3 length is 14 residues. The V end was cut by 2 bases, the J end by 2 bases, with 7 bases between. CDR1 is SEHNR and CDR2 is FQNEAQ in the germline V gene (reference sequence). The CDR3 loop is CASSLSSAGNTIYF. The CDR3 DNA is TGTGCCAGCAGCTTATCGTCGGCTGGAAACACCATATATTTT.

The rearrangement links TRBV3-1 (or the pseudogene TRBV3-2) to TRBJ2-3; TRBD2 agrees at 13 bases. Germline CDR1 is LGHDT and CDR2 is YNNKEL (reference sequence). The CDR3 loop spans 15 amino acids. Unmatched junction bases numbered 2, after V lost 5 bases and J lost 3 bases. The CDR3: CASSETSGRTDTQYF. The DNA for the CDR3 is TGTGCCAGCAGCGAGACTAGCGGGAGGACAGATACGCAGTATTTT.

The genes are TRBV3-1 (or the pseudogene TRBV3-2) and TRBJ2-7, with 8 positions matching TRBD1. V dropped 2 bases and J dropped 3; count of bases not matched to a gene: 12. The CDR3 length is 17 residues. The germline gives CDR1 LGHDT, CDR2 YNNKEL (reference sequence). The CDR3 DNA is TGTGCCAGCAGCCAATCATTCCTGACAGGGGCCCACTACGAGCAGTACTTC. This codes for CASSQSFLTGAHYEQYF.

CDR3 nucleotides: TGTGCCAGCAGTCTGAGTGGGGGGACCAATTCACCCCTCCACTTT. Its translation: CASSLSGGTNSPLHF. The chain employs TRBV3-1 (or the pseudogene TRBV3-2) and TRBJ1-6; the D gene is possibly TRBD1 (5 bases). This CDR3 is built from 15 residues. Trimming took off 6 bases at V and 7 bases at J, with 16 bases between the two ends. Germline CDR1 is LGHDT and CDR2 is YNNKEL (reference sequence).